The 7 T cell receptor beta chains presented below share a single source sample, sequenced in a study of blood T cell repertoires in COVID-19. The repertoire was sequenced with immunoSEQ multiplex PCR; TCRdb's copy has only in-frame clones and lacks some. The profile shows a few hundred thousand clones, 83% of them singletons. The sequencing sample was made of PBMCs or T cells enriched from blood (not recorded which). The receptors here all came from a woman between 50 and 59 years old who had recovered from COVID-19.

The V and J genes are TRBV2 and TRBJ1-1; 7 nucleotides align to TRBD1. CDR3 length equals 14 residues. Germline trimming cut 1 base from V and 11 bases from J; bases unmatched to any gene: 10. Germline values: CDR1 SNHLY, CDR2 FYNNEI. CDR3 loop: CASSEGRGRVVAFF. CDR3 DNA: TGTGCCAGCAGTGAAGGTAGGGGGCGGGTGGTCGCTTTCTTT. Filled out from reference TRBV2 and TRBJ1-1, the complete variable domain reads EPEVTQTPSHQVTQMGQEVILRCVPISNHLYFYWYRQILGQKVEFLVSFYNNEISEKSEIFDDQFSVERPDGSNFTLKIRSTKLEDSAMYFCASSEGRGRVVAFFGQGTRLTVV.

J is TRBJ1-2 and V is TRBV9, with TRBD1 matching over 7 bases. The CDR3 extends over 14 amino acids. Germline V gene data show CDR1 as SGDLS and CDR2 as YYNGEE. The V segment lost 4 bases and the J segment 8 bases; nucleotides outside the gene matches: 11. The CDR3 DNA follows: TGTGCCAGCAGCCCCCTGACAGGGAGTCGGGGCTACACCTTC. Translation gives CASSPLTGSRGYTF.

V and J are TRBV14 and TRBJ2-1; D perhaps matches TRBD1 (6 bases). The V end was cut by 1 base, the J end by 9 bases, with 16 bases between. The CDR3 totals 15 residues. Per the germline V gene, CDR1 is SGHDN and CDR2 is FVKESK. The CDR3 DNA sequence: TGTGCCAGCAGCCAAGCCTCCCAGGGGACCCTTGAGCAGTTCTTC. It translates to CASSQASQGTLEQFF.

CDR3 nucleotides: TGTGCCAGCTCACCACGCAGGGACTCCTACGAGCAGTACTTC. Translated: CASSPRRDSYEQYF. This chain connects TRBV18 to TRBJ2-7; D is perhaps TRBD1 (5 bases). The length of the CDR3 is 14 residues. V was cut by 1 base and J by 0 bases, with 7 bases left in between. Germline CDR1 and CDR2: KGHSH and LQKENI.

The chain combines TRBV5-1 with TRBJ2-7; D is possibly TRBD2 (5 bases). The CDR3 extends over 13 amino acids. CDR1 is SGHRS, CDR2 YFSETQ, per germline. V lost 6 bases and J lost 0, with 10 bases in between. The CDR3: CASTEGSSYEQYF. CDR3 coding DNA: TGCGCCAGCACGGAAGGGAGCTCCTACGAGCAGTACTTC. The full variable domain, with the rest looked up from reference TRBV5-1 and TRBJ2-7, is KAGVTQTPRYLIKTRGQQVTLSCSPISGHRSVSWYQQTPGQGLQFLFEYFSETQRNKGNFPGRFSGRQFSNSRSEMNVSTLELGDSALYLCASTEGSSYEQYFGPGTRLTVT.

J is TRBJ2-7 and V is TRBV14, with D perhaps matching TRBD1 (5 bases). Germline values: CDR1 SGHDN, CDR2 FVKESK. This CDR3 comprises 15 residues. Trimming cost V 3 bases and J 0 bases, with 12 bases left between them. The DNA for the CDR3 is TGTGCCAGCAGCCATGTGACAGTGCGCTCCTACGAGCAGTACTTC. Its protein is CASSHVTVRSYEQYF.

The chain combines TRBV7-8 with TRBJ2-1; 8 nucleotides agree with TRBD2. The CDR3 spans 14 residues. V shed 3 bases and J 9 bases; nucleotides not matched to a gene: 7. Germline CDR1 is SGHVS and CDR2 is FQNEAQ. CDR3 loop: CASSLGSGIGEQFF. The CDR3 DNA sequence: TGTGCCAGCAGCTTGGGTAGCGGGATCGGTGAGCAGTTCTTC.